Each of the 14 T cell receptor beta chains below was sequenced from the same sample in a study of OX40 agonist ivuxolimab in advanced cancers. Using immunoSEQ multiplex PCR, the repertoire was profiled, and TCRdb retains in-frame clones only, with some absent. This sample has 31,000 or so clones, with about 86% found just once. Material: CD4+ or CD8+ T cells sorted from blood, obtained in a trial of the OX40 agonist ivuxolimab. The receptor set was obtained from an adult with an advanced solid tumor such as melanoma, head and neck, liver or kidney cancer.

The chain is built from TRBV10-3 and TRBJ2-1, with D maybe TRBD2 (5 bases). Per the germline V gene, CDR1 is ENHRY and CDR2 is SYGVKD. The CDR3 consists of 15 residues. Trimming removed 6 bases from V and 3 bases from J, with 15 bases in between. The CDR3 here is CAIRPGSEGYNEQFF. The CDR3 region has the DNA TGTGCCATCAGACCGGGATCCGAGGGCTACAATGAGCAGTTCTTC.

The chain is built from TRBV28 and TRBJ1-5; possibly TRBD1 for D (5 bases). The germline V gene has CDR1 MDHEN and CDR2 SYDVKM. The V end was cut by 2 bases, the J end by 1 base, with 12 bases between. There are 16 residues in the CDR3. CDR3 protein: CASSLRVRVSNQPQHF. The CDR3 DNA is TGTGCCAGCAGTTTAAGGGTCAGGGTGAGCAATCAGCCCCAGCATTTT.

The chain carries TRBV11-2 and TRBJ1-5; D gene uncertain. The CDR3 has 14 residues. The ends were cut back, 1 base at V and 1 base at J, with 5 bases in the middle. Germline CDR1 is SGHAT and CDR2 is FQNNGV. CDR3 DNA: TGTGCCAGCAGCTTAGCGGGGAGCAATCAGCCCCAGCATTTT. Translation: CASSLAGSNQPQHF.

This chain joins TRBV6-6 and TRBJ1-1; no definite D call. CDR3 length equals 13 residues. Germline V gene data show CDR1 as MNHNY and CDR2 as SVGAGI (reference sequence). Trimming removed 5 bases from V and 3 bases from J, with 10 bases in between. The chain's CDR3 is CASSRSADTEAFF. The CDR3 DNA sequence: TGTGCCAGCAGTCGATCAGCGGACACTGAAGCTTTCTTT.

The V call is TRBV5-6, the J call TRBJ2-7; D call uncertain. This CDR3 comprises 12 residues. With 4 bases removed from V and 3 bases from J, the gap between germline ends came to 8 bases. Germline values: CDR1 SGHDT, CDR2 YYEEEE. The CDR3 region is CASSPGLYEQYF. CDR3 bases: TGTGCCAGCAGCCCCGGCCTCTACGAGCAGTACTTC.

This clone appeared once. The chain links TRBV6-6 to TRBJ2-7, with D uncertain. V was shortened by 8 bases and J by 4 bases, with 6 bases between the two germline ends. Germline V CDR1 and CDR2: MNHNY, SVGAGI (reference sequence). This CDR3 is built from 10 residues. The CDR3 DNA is TGTGCCAGCGGTACTTACGAGCAGTACTTC. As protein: CASGTYEQYF.

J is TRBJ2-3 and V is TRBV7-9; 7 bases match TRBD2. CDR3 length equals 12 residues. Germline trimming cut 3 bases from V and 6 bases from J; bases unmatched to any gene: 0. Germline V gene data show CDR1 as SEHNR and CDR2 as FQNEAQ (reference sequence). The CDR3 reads CASSFGGDTQYF. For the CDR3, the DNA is TGTGCCAGCAGCTTCGGGGGGGATACGCAGTATTTT.

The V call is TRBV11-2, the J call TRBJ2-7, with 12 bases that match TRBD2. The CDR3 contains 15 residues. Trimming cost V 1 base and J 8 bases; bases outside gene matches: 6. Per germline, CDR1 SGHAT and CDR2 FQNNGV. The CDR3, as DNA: TGTGCCAGCAGCTTAGGGGCTAGCGGGAGGGCCCAGCAGTACTTC. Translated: CASSLGASGRAQQYF.

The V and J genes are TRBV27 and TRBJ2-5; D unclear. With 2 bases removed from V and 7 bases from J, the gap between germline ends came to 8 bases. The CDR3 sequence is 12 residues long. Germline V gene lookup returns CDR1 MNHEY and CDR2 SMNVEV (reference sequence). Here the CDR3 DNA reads TGTGCCAGCAGTTTAGGGTGGGGGACCCAGTACTTC. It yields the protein CASSLGWGTQYF.

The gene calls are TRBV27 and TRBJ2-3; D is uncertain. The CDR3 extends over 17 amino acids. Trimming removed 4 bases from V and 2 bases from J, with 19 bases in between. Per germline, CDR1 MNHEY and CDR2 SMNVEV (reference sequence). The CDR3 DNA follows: TGTGCCAGCAGTTCCCCCGGAGACTCCTTCCCCACAGATACGCAGTATTTT. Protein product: CASSSPGDSFPTDTQYF.

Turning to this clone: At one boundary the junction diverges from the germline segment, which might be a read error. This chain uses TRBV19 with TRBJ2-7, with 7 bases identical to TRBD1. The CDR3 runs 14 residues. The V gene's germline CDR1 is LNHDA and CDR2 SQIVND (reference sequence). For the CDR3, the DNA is TGTGCCAGTAGAATAGGGCGACAGGGTTACGAGCAGTACTTC. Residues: CASRIGRQGYEQYF.

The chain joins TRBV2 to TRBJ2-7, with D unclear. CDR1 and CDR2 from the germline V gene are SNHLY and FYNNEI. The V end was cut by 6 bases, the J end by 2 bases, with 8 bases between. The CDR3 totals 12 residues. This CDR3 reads CASSSNPYEQYF. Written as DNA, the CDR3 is TGTGCCAGCAGCTCCAACCCCTACGAGCAGTACTTC.

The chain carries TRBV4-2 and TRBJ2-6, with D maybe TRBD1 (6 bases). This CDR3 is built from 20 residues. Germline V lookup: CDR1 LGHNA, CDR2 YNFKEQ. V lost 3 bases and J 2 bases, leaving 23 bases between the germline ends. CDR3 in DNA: TGTGCCAGCAGCCATCTTGGGGTTACAGGGTATTCGCCTGGGGCCAACGTCCTGACTTTC. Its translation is CASSHLGVTGYSPGANVLTF.

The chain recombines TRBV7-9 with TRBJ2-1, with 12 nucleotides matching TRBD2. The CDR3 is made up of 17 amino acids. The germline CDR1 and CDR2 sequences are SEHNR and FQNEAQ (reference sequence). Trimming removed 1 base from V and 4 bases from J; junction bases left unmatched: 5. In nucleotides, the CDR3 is TGTGCCAGCAGCTTAGGACTAGCGGGAGAATCATACAATGAGCAGTTCTTC. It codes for CASSLGLAGESYNEQFF.